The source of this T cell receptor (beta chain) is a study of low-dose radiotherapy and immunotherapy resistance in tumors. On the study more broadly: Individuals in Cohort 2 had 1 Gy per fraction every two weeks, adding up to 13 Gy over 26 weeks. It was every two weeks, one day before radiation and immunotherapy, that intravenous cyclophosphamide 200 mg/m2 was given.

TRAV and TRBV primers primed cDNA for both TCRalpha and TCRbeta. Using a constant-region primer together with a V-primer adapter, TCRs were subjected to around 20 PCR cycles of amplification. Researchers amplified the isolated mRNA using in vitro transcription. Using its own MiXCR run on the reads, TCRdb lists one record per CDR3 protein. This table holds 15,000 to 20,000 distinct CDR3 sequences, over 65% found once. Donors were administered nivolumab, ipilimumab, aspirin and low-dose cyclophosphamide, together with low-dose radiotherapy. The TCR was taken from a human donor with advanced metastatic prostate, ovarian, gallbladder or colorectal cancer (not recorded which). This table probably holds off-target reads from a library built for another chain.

DNA of the CDR3: TGTGCCAGCAGGCTTATCAGGGGGCGCCCCCTCTATGGCTACACCTTC. This gives the protein CASRLIRGRPLYGYTF. J is TRBJ1-2 and V is TRBV11-2; 8 bases agree with TRBD1. The V segment lost 6 bases and the J segment 4 bases; nucleotides outside the gene matches: 13. CDR3 size: 16 residues. Germline values: CDR1 SGHAT, CDR2 FQNNGV.